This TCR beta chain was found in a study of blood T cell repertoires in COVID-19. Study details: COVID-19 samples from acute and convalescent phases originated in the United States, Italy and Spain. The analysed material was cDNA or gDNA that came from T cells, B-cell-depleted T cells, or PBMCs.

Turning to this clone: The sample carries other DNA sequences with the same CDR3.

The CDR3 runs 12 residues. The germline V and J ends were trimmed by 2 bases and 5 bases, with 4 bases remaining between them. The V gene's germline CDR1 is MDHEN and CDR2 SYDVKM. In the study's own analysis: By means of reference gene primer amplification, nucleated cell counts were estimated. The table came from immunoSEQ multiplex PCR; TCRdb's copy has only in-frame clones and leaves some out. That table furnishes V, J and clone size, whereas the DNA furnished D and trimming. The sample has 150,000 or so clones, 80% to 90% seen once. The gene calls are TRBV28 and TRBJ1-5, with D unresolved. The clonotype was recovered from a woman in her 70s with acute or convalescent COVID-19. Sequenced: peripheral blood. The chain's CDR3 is CASSLLDQPQHF. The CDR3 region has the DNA TGTGCCAGCAGTTTACTCGATCAGCCCCAGCATTTT.